This T cell receptor beta chain was recovered during a study of T cell repertoires in cytomegalovirus infection. At the level of the study: Both a matching HLA type and CMV infection were indicated by public TCR beta signatures. Study findings and constraints: HLA-C-restricted TCR beta clonotypes specific for CMV led the ex vivo response. Identification of carriers of CMV plus the relevant HLA was performed using cumulative public TCR beta family frequency.

The J segment lost 3 bases and the V segment lost 4 bases, leaving 5 bases of the junction unmatched. The CDR3 length is 16 residues. Per the germline V gene, CDR1 is ENHRY and CDR2 is SYGVKD. TCRdb re-called the reads with MiXCR, one entry per CDR3 protein. In the table there are roughly 760,000 distinct CDR3 sequences, 35% to 45% of which are singletons. Turning to this clonotype: The antigen is not known.

The sequence came from a human donor in good health (CMV status not recorded). Some clones in this sample may be carry-over from other donors' samples. Sequencing was carried out using PBMCs. V gene TRBV10-3 combines with J gene TRBJ2-1, with 11 bases that match TRBD1. CDR3 DNA: TGTGCCATCAGTGCGTCGGACAGGGGGCTCTACAATGAGCAGTTCTTC. This codes for CAISASDRGLYNEQFF.